Only a few counts were recorded for the clone carrying this T cell receptor beta chain. From the 5' RACE reads, TCRdb called clonotypes with MiXCR, one entry per CDR3 protein. Seen here are 500,000 to 600,000 distinct CDR3 sequences, under 25% observed once, and the top ten hold 0.8% to 1%. From germline, CDR1 is SGDLS and CDR2 YYNGEE. CDR3 length equals 16 residues. V was shortened by 0 bases and J by 1 base, with 14 bases between the two germline ends. The data belong to a study of identical twins. This sample also appeared in a second study, on T cells expressing NK-cell markers. That report notes: The authors derived TCR beta repertoires from sorted CD3+CD56+NKG2C+, CD3+CD56+NKG2C- and CD3+CD56-NKG2C+ T cells. Only alpha-beta TCR T cells were sorted in several experiments, using an anti-gamma-delta TCR antibody. The leading position in the CD3+CD56-NKG2C+ fraction of four donors also went to these clonotypes.

Sequenced input: CD4+ T cells sorted from blood. The receptor was isolated from a woman between 18 and 29 years old in good health. The V and J genes are TRBV9 and TRBJ2-7; D tentatively fits TRBD1 or TRBD2 (7 bases each). In DNA, the CDR3 is TGTGCCAGCAGCGTAGGGTCAGGGGGAGGGTCCTACGAGCAGTACTTC. Its protein product is CASSVGSGGGSYEQYF.